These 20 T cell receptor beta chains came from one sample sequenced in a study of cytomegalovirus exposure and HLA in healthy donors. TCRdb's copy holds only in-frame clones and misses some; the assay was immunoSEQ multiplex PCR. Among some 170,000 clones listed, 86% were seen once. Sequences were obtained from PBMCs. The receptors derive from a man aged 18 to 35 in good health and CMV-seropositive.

Here the CDR3 reads CASSLELSGNTIYF. For the CDR3, the DNA is TGTGCCAGCAGCTTAGAGCTCTCTGGAAACACCATATATTTT. The rearrangement uses TRBV7-9 and TRBJ1-3; unclear D gene. There are 14 residues in the CDR3. The V end lost 1 base, the J end lost 0 bases, and 4 bases lay between the germline ends. CDR1 is SEHNR and CDR2 is FQNEAQ in the germline V gene (reference sequence). The full variable domain, rest sourced from reference TRBV7-9 and TRBJ1-3, is DTGVSQNPRHKITKRGQNVTFRCDPISEHNRLYWYRQTLGQGPEFLTYFQNEAQLEKSRLLSDRFSAERPKGSFSTLEIQRTEQGDSAMYLCASSLELSGNTIYFGEGSWLTVV.

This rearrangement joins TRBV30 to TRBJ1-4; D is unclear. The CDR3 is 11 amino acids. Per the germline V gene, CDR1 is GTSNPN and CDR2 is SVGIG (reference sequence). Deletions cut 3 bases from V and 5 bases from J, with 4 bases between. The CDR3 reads CAWSGNEKLFF. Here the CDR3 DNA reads TGTGCCTGGAGCGGGAATGAAAAACTGTTTTTT.

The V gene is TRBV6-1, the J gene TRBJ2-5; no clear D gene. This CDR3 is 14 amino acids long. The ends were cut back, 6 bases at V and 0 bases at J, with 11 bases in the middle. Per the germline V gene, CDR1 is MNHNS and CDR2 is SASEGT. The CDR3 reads CASSRSTHQETQYF. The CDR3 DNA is TGTGCCAGCAGCCGGAGTACCCACCAAGAGACCCAGTACTTC.

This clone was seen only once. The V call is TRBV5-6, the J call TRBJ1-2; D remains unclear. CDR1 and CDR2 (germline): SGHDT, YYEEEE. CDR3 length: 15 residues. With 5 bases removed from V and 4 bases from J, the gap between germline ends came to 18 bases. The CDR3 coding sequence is TGTGCCAGCAGTTCCACCCGGGGATATGCCTATGGCTACACCTTC. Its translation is CASSSTRGYAYGYTF.

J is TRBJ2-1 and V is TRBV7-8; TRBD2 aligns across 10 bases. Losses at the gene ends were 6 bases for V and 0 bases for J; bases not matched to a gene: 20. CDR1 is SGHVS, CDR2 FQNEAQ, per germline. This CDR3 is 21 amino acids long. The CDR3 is CASSTRGSGGPDYSSYNEQFF. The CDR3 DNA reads TGTGCCAGCAGTACTCGGGGTAGCGGGGGGCCAGATTATAGCTCCTACAATGAGCAGTTCTTC.

The CDR3 protein is CASSLDSTGELFF. The CDR3 nucleotides read TGTGCCAGCAGCTTAGACAGCACCGGGGAGCTGTTTTTT. The V and J genes are TRBV7-9 and TRBJ2-2; D is unresolved. Looked up from germline, CDR1 is SEHNR and CDR2 is FQNEAQ (reference sequence). The CDR3 is 13 amino acids. V was trimmed by 1 base and J by 4 bases, leaving 4 bases between them.

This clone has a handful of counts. The CDR3 nucleotides are TGTGCCAGCAGGCCGACAGGTTCCTGGCAGCCCCAGCATTTT. Translation gives CASRPTGSWQPQHF. The chain is built from TRBV27 and TRBJ1-5; the D gene is possibly TRBD1 (6 bases). The CDR3 runs to 14 residues. The V and J ends lost 6 bases and 7 bases respectively, with 16 bases between them. Germline-derived CDR1 and CDR2 are MNHEY and SMNVEV (reference sequence).

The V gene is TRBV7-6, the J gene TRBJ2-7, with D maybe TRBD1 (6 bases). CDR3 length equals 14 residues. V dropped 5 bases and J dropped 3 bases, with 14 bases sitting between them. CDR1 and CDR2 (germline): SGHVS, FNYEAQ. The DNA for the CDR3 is TGTGCCAGCAGCCTCTACAGGGATGACTACGAGCAGTACTTC. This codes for CASSLYRDDYEQYF. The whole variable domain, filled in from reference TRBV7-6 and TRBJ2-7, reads GAGVSQSPRYKVTKRGQDVALRCDPISGHVSLYWYRQALGQGPEFLTYFNYEAQQDKSGLPNDRFSAERPEGSISTLTIQRTEQRDSAMYRCASSLYRDDYEQYFGPGTRLTVT.

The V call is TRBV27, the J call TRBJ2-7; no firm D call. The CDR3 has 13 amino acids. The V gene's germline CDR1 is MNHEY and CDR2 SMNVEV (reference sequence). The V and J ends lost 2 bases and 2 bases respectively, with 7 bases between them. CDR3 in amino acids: CASSLGPAYEQYF. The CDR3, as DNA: TGTGCCAGCAGTTTAGGGCCCGCCTACGAGCAGTACTTC.

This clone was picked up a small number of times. This CDR3 is CASSLAGKVEKLFF. CDR3 DNA: TGTGCCAGCAGCTTGGCAGGGAAGGTCGAAAAACTGTTTTTT. This chain links TRBV7-9 with TRBJ1-4, with TRBD1 as a possible D gene (5 bases). Trimming took 3 bases from V and 8 from J, leaving 13 bases between them. Germline V CDR1 and CDR2: SEHNR, FQNEAQ (reference sequence). The CDR3 spans 14 residues.

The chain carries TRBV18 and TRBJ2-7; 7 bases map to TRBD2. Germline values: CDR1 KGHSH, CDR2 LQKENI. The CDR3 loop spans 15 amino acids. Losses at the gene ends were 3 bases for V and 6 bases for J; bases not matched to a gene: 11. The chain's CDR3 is CASSPKRGPSREQYF. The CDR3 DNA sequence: TGTGCCAGCTCACCCAAGCGGGGCCCCTCCCGCGAGCAGTACTTC.

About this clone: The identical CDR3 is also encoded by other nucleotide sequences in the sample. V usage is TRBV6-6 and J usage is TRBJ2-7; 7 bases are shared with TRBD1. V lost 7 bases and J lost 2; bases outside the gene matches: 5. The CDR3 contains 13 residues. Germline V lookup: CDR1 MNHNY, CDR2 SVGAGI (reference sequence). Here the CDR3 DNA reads TGTGCCAGCACCCCGGGACAGACCTACGAGCAGTACTTC. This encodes CASTPGQTYEQYF.

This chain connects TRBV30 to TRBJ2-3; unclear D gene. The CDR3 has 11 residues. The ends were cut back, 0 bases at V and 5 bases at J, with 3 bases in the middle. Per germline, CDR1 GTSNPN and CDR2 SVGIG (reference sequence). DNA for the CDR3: TGTGCCTGGAGTGTACTAGATACGCAGTATTTT. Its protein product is CAWSVLDTQYF.

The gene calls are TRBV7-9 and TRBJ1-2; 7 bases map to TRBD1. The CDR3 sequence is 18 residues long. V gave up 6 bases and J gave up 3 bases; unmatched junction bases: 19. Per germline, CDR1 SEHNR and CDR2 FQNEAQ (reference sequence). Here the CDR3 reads CASSGRRQGPVLDYGYTF. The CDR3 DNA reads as TGTGCCAGCAGTGGGAGGAGACAGGGACCGGTATTGGACTATGGCTACACCTTC.

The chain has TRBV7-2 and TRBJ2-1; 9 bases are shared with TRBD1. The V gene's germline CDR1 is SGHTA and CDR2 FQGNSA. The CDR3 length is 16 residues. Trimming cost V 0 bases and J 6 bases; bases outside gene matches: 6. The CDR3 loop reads CASSLALGQGLNEQFF. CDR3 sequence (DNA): TGTGCCAGCAGCTTAGCGCTTGGACAGGGGCTCAATGAGCAGTTCTTC.

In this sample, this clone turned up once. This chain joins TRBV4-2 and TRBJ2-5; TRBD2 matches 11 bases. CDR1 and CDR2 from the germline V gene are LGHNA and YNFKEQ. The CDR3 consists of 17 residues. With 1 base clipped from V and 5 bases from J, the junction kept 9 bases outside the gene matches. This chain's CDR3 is CASSQVMASGGFETQYF. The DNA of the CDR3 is TGTGCCAGCAGCCAAGTAATGGCTAGCGGGGGGTTTGAGACCCAGTACTTC.

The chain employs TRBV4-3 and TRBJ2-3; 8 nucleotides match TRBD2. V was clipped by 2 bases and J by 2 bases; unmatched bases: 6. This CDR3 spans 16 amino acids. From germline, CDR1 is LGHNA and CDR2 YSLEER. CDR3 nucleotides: TGCGCCAGCAGCCAACTCCCGGGGGGGACCACAGATACGCAGTATTTT. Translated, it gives CASSQLPGGTTDTQYF.

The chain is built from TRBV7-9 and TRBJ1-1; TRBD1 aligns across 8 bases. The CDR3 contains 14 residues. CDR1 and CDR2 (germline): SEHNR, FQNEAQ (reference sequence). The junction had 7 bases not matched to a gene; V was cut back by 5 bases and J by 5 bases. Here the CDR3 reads CASSTGQGETEAFF. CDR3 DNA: TGTGCCAGCAGCACAGGACAGGGAGAGACTGAAGCTTTCTTT.

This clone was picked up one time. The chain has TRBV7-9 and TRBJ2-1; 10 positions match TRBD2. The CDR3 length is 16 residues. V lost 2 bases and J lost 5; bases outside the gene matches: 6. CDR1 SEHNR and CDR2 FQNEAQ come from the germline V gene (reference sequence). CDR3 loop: CASSLQLGLADNEQFF. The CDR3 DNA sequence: TGTGCCAGCAGCTTACAACTTGGACTAGCGGACAATGAGCAGTTCTTC.

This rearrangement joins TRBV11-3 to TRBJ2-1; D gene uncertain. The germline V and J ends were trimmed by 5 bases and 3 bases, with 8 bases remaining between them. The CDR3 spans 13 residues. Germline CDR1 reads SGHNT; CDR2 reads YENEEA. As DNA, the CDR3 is TGTGCCAGCAGCCGAGCTGGCTACAATGAGCAGTTCTTC. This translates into CASSRAGYNEQFF. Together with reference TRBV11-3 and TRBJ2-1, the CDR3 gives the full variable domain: EAGVVQSPRYKIIEKKQPVAFWCNPISGHNTLYWYLQNLGQGPELLIRYENEEAVDDSQLPKDRFSAERLKGVDSTLKIQPAELGDSAVYLCASSRAGYNEQFFGPGTRLTVL.